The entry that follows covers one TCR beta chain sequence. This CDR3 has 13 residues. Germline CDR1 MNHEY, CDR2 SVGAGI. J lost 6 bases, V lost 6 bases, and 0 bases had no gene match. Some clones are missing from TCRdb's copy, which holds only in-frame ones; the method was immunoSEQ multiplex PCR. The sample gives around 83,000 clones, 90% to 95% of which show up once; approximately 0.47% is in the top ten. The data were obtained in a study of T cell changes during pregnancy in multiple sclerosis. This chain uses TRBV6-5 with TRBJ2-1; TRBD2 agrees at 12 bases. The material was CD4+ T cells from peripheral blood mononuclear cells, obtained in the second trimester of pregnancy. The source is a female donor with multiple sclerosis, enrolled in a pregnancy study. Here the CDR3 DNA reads TGTGCCAGCAGACTAGCGGGAGGCAATGAGCAGTTCTTC. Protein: CASRLAGGNEQFF.